The 5 T cell receptor beta chains below come from one sample, sequenced in a study of blood T cell repertoires in COVID-19. Method: immunoSEQ multiplex PCR; TCRdb's copy keeps in-frame clones and lacks some. Of about 170,000 clones listed, roughly 91% are singletons. The sample consisted of peripheral blood. The receptors originated from a woman aged 45-65 years with acute or convalescent COVID-19.

The CDR3 DNA reads TGTGCCAGCAGCCCCCGTGGCGGGGTTGGCAATCAGCCCCAGCATTTT. Its translation: CASSPRGGVGNQPQHF. The V call is TRBV11-3, the J call TRBJ1-5; D call uncertain. Trimming pared 5 bases from V and 2 bases from J, leaving 16 bases between. The CDR3 length is 16 residues. Germline V lookup: CDR1 SGHNT, CDR2 YENEEA.

The chain employs TRBV30 and TRBJ2-7, with D possibly being TRBD2 (5 bases). V shed 5 bases and J shed 3 bases, with 11 bases lying between them. The length of the CDR3 is 12 residues. Germline values: CDR1 GTSNPN, CDR2 SVGIG (reference sequence). The CDR3 is CAWGSGNYEQYF. CDR3 in DNA: TGTGCCTGGGGGTCGGGAAACTACGAGCAGTACTTC.

The rearrangement links TRBV11-2 to TRBJ2-1, with TRBD1 matching 8 bases. The CDR3 runs 14 residues. Trimming removed 8 bases from V and 5 bases from J; junction bases left unmatched: 8. In germline, CDR1 is SGHAT, CDR2 FQNNGV. CDR3 sequence: CASGQGDPNNEQFF. CDR3 in DNA: TGTGCCAGCGGACAGGGAGACCCAAACAATGAGCAGTTCTTC.

In this sample, this clone turned up once. The V call is TRBV6-5, the J call TRBJ2-5, with TRBD1 as a possible D gene (5 bases). The CDR3 is made up of 13 amino acids. Trimming removed 4 bases from V and 7 bases from J, with 13 bases in between. The germline gives CDR1 MNHEY, CDR2 SVGAGI. In DNA, the CDR3 is TGTGCCAGCAGTTCAGGGCCCCTAATGACCCAGTACTTC. Residues: CASSSGPLMTQYF.

The chain is built from TRBV7-2 and TRBJ2-5; 9 positions match TRBD2. The CDR3 spans 15 residues. In germline, CDR1 is SGHTA, CDR2 FQGNSA. Germline trimming cut 5 bases from V and 4 bases from J; bases unmatched to any gene: 8. DNA of the CDR3: TGTGCCAGCAGCCAGACTAGCGGTGGGGGAGAGACCCAGTACTTC. This codes for CASSQTSGGGETQYF.